These 14 T cell receptor beta chains were sequenced from one sample in a study of identical twins. TCRdb passed the 5' RACE reads through MiXCR, listing each CDR3 protein once. The sample lists more than 400,000 distinct CDR3 sequences; nearly 15% were seen once. These data are also associated with another study on yellow fever vaccine responses in identical twins.

The sequencing input was CD4+ T cells sorted from blood. The receptors were sampled from a woman younger than 35 in good health.

V gene TRBV5-1 combines with J gene TRBJ2-5, with 10 bases fitting TRBD2. CDR3 length: 17 amino acids. CDR1 SGHRS and CDR2 YFSETQ come from the germline V gene. With V trimmed by 0 bases and J by 2 bases, 7 bases remained unmatched. CDR3 in DNA: TGCGCCAGCAGCTTGGTCCCTAGCGGGAGCCCGCAAGAGACCCAGTACTTC. Its protein product is CASSLVPSGSPQETQYF.

The V and J genes are TRBV4-1 and TRBJ2-3; D possibly corresponds to TRBD1 (6 bases). Germline V CDR1 and CDR2: MGHRA, YSYEKL. V lost 2 bases, J lost 2 bases, and 14 bases lay in between. This CDR3 has 16 amino acids. CDR3 sequence reads: CASSQSEGGDTDTQYF. CDR3 bases: TGCGCCAGCAGCCAATCTGAAGGGGGAGACACAGATACGCAGTATTTT.

This clonotype was picked up a small number of times. The V call is TRBV7-8, the J call TRBJ2-1, with D possibly being TRBD1 or TRBD2 (6 bases each). Germline lookup yields CDR1 SGHVS and CDR2 FQNEAQ. V was clipped by 1 base and J by 5 bases, with 21 bases between them. The CDR3 sequence is 18 residues long. The CDR3 loop reads CASSLDPLWGARDNEQFF. CDR3 sequence (DNA): TGTGCCAGCAGCTTAGACCCATTGTGGGGGGCACGAGACAATGAGCAGTTCTTC.

The V and J genes are TRBV24-1 and TRBJ2-1, with D tentatively TRBD1 (6 bases). The V end was cut by 8 bases, the J end by 4 bases, with 17 bases between. Looked up from germline, CDR1 is KGHDR and CDR2 is SFDVKD. There are 15 residues in the CDR3. Here the CDR3 reads CATNIERTAYNEQFF. Here the CDR3 DNA reads TGTGCCACCAACATAGAAAGGACAGCTTACAATGAGCAGTTCTTC.

The rearrangement uses TRBV20-1 and TRBJ2-5; TRBD1 agrees at 7 bases. V lost 7 bases and J lost 2; bases outside the gene matches: 13. The CDR3 is 15 residues long. The germline CDR1 and CDR2 sequences are DFQATT and SNEGSKA (reference sequence). The CDR3 loop is CSGRGGAGEQETQYF. The CDR3 DNA reads TGCAGTGGGCGAGGGGGCGCTGGGGAGCAAGAGACCCAGTACTTC.

This clonotype was observed a few times. The chain has TRBV5-1 and TRBJ2-1; TRBD1 might be the D (6 bases). This CDR3 spans 17 amino acids. The V and J ends lost 2 bases and 10 bases respectively, with 25 bases between them. The germline CDR1 and CDR2 sequences are SGHRS and YFSETQ. CDR3 amino acids: CASSLGVWQGSSREQFF. Written as DNA, the CDR3 is TGCGCCAGCAGCTTAGGAGTGTGGCAGGGGAGTTCGAGGGAGCAGTTCTTC.

This clonotype appeared a few times. The V and J genes are TRBV2 and TRBJ2-1; 11 bases are a match to TRBD2. Germline loops: CDR1 SNHLY, CDR2 FYNNEI. V shed 4 bases and J 9 bases; nucleotides not matched to a gene: 11. The CDR3 runs 16 residues. The CDR3 reads CASSGRGTSGHIEQFF. The CDR3 DNA reads as TGTGCCAGCAGTGGGCGAGGGACTAGCGGACACATTGAGCAGTTCTTC.

This clonotype was detected only a few times. The chain joins TRBV10-3 to TRBJ1-6, with 7 positions matching TRBD1. Looked up from germline, CDR1 is ENHRY and CDR2 is SYGVKD. The CDR3 has 13 residues. Unmatched junction bases numbered 4, after V lost 4 bases and J lost 10 bases. Written as DNA, the CDR3 is TGTGCCATCAGTGCTACAGGGGAGTCACCCCTCCACTTT. Its protein is CAISATGESPLHF.

This clonotype has at least ten counts. The genes are TRBV10-2 and TRBJ2-3, with D maybe TRBD2 (6 bases). The CDR3 length is 18 residues. Trimming removed 6 bases from V and 5 bases from J, with 27 bases in between. Germline CDR1 reads WSHSY; CDR2 reads SAAADI. The CDR3 nucleotides are TGCGCCAGCAGATCCGGGACTTCCCCCCCGCTTTCACAAGATACGCAGTATTTT. This translates into CASRSGTSPPLSQDTQYF.

The V gene is TRBV10-2, the J gene TRBJ2-2; no reliable D call. Germline V gives CDR1 WSHSY, CDR2 SAAADI. This CDR3 is 15 amino acids long. The germline V and J ends were trimmed by 11 bases and 2 bases, with 18 bases remaining between them. The CDR3 DNA reads as TGCGCCGGAACCCGGGCCCTCGGCAACACCGGGGAGCTGTTTTTT. Translation: CAGTRALGNTGELFF.

This clonotype has a handful of counts. The chain couples TRBV9 to TRBJ2-1; 7 positions match TRBD2. CDR3 length equals 15 residues. After removal of 3 bases from V and 9 bases from J, the junction contained 12 bases not matched to a gene. Germline CDR1 and CDR2: SGDLS and YYNGEE. CDR3 residues: CASSGGGYSSSEQFF. The CDR3 bases are TGTGCCAGCAGCGGGGGGGGATACTCGAGTAGTGAGCAGTTCTTC.

This chain uses TRBV6-2 or TRBV6-3 with TRBJ2-7; 9 bases agree with TRBD2. The V and J ends lost 5 bases and 5 bases, in that order; junction bases with no gene match: 10. The CDR3 length is 15 residues. Per the germline V gene, CDR1 is MNHEY and CDR2 is SVGEGT. The CDR3 sequence: CASSPYSGRINEQYF. The CDR3 bases are TGTGCCAGCAGTCCATATAGCGGGAGAATCAACGAGCAGTACTTC.

The table lists this clonotype with a few counts. J is TRBJ2-1 and V is TRBV20-1; D gene ambiguous. Germline CDR1 reads DFQATT; CDR2 reads SNEGSKA (reference sequence). The CDR3 covers 11 residues. Trimming took off 5 bases at V and 3 bases at J, with 5 bases between the two ends. Here the CDR3 DNA reads TGCAGTGCTGGAGTCTACAATGAGCAGTTCTTC. Translating it yields CSAGVYNEQFF.

This clonotype turned up a few times. For the CDR3, the DNA is TGTGCCAGCAGTGGCGACGGCTACGAGCAGTACGTC. Its translation is CASSGDGYEQYV. The genes are TRBV2 and TRBJ2-7; the D is unclear. The CDR3 consists of 12 residues. V lost 4 bases and J 3 bases, leaving 7 bases between the germline ends. The germline V gene has CDR1 SNHLY and CDR2 FYNNEI.